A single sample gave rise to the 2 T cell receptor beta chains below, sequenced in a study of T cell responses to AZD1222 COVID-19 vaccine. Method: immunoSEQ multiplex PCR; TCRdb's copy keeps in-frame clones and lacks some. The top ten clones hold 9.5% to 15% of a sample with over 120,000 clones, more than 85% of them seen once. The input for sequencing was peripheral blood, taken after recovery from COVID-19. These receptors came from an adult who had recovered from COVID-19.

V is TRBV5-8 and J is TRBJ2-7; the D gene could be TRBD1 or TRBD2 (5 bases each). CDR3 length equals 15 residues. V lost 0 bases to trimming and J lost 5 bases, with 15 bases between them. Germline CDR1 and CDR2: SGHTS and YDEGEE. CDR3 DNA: TGTGCCAGCAGCTTGGAGGTGACAGCGGTAAACGAGCAGTACTTC. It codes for CASSLEVTAVNEQYF. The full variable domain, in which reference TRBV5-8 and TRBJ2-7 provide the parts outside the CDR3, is EAGVTQSPTHLIKTRGQQATLRCSPISGHTSVYWYQQALGLGLQFLLWYDEGEERNRGNFPPRFSGRQFPNYSSELNVNALELEDSALYLCASSLEVTAVNEQYFGPGTRLTVT.

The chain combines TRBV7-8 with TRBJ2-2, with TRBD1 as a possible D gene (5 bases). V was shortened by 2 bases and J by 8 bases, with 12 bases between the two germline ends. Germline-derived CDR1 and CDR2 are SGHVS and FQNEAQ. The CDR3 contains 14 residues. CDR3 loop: CASSLPFSGGELFF. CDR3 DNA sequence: TGTGCCAGCAGCTTACCATTCTCAGGGGGGGAGCTGTTTTTT.